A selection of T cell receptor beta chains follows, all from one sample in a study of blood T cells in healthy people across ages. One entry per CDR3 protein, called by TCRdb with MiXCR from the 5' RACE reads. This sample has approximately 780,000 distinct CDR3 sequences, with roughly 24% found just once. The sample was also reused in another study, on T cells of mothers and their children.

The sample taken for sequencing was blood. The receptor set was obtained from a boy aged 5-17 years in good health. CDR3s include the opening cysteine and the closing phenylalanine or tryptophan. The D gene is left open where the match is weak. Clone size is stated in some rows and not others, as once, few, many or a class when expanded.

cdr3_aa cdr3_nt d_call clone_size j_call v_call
CSARGEALPLNTGELFF TGCAGTGCTAGAGGAGAGGCCCTACCCCTGAACACCGGGGAGCTGTTTTTT . . TRBJ2-2 TRBV20-1
CASSSRVLETQYF TGTGCCAGCAGCTCCAGGGTCCTCGAGACCCAGTACTTC . few TRBJ2-5 TRBV7-9
CSATSDGGGYTF TGCAGTGCTACCTCTGACGGAGGAGGCTACACCTTC . . TRBJ1-2 TRBV20-1
CASSVTGQGASEQYF TGTGCCAGCAGCGTAACGGGACAGGGGGCTAGCGAGCAGTACTTC TRBD1 . TRBJ2-7 TRBV9
CASSLSRPDSSPLHF TGTGCCAGCAGTTTAAGTCGTCCGGATAGTTCACCCCTCCACTTT . . TRBJ1-6 TRBV27
CASSSTGTGNEQFF TGTGCCAGCAGCTCAACAGGGACGGGGAATGAGCAGTTCTTC . . TRBJ2-1 TRBV9
CASRGPSQETQYF TGTGCCAGCAGGGGACCGAGCCAAGAGACCCAGTACTTC . . TRBJ2-5 TRBV2
CASSQPGQINYGYTF TGTGCCAGCAGCCAGCCGGGACAGATTAACTATGGCTACACCTTC TRBD1 . TRBJ1-2 TRBV4-2
CSAPTLPGTDTQYF TGCAGCGCCCCGACACTTCCCGGCACAGATACGCAGTATTTT . . TRBJ2-3 TRBV29-1
CASSPGTGFTYEQYF TGTGCCAGCAGCCCCGGGACAGGATTTACCTACGAGCAGTACTTC TRBD1 many TRBJ2-7 TRBV11-2
CASSSPPVETQYF TGTGCCAGCAGTTCCCCACCGGTAGAGACCCAGTACTTC . few TRBJ2-5 TRBV6-6
CASSSLAGNVYEQYF TGTGCCAGCAGCTCTTTAGCGGGGAACGTCTACGAGCAGTACTTC TRBD2 few TRBJ2-7 TRBV7-9
CSASIRDGSSYNEQFF TGCAGTGCTAGTATCCGGGACGGGAGCTCCTACAATGAGCAGTTCTTC . . TRBJ2-1 TRBV20-1
CASSLAEDLGAFF TGTGCCAGCAGTTTAGCCGAAGACCTAGGGGCTTTCTTT . few TRBJ1-1 TRBV12-3/TRBV12-4